These 20 T cell receptor beta chains share one sample of origin, sequenced in a study of T cell responses to AZD1222 COVID-19 vaccine. Profiled with immunoSEQ multiplex PCR; TCRdb holds only in-frame clones, not every one. This table holds 150,000 to 200,000 clones, about nine tenths found once. Sequenced material: peripheral blood, taken on day 0 of AZD1222 vaccination. The receptors come from an adult in good health.

V and J are TRBV6-5 and TRBJ2-7; TRBD1 or TRBD2 may be the D gene (5 bases each). With 5 bases removed from V and 0 bases from J, the gap between germline ends came to 14 bases. The CDR3 runs 15 residues. Per the germline V gene, CDR1 is MNHEY and CDR2 is SVGAGI. The CDR3 sequence: CASSIRDQGSYEQYF. The CDR3 region has the DNA TGTGCCAGCAGTATCCGGGACCAAGGCTCCTACGAGCAGTACTTC.

The gene calls are TRBV11-1 and TRBJ2-1; the match to TRBD2 covers 8 bases. Trimming at V came to 1 base and at J to 5 bases, leaving 4 bases not matched to a gene. This CDR3 is 15 amino acids long. Per germline, CDR1 SGHAT and CDR2 FQDESV (reference sequence). In DNA, the CDR3 is TGTGCCAGCAGCTTAGAGGTTAGCGGGGACAATGAGCAGTTCTTC. Protein: CASSLEVSGDNEQFF. Full variable domain (rest looked up from reference TRBV11-1 and TRBJ2-1): EAEVAQSPRYKITEKSQAVAFWCDPISGHATLYWYRQILGQGPELLVQFQDESVVDDSQLPKDRFSAERLKGVDSTLKIQPAELGDSAMYLCASSLEVSGDNEQFFGPGTRLTVL.

The chain has TRBV21-1 and TRBJ1-3. TRBV21-1 is a pseudogene locus. This CDR3 contains 15 residues. CDR3 sequence reads: CASLAGGPGGNTIYF. CDR3 in DNA: TGTGCCAGCCTTGCCGGGGGCCCGGGAGGAAACACCATATATTTT.

V and J are TRBV3-1 (or the pseudogene TRBV3-2) and TRBJ1-2, with D possibly TRBD1 on 5 matching bases. Germline CDR1 reads LGHDT; CDR2 reads YNNKEL (reference sequence). The CDR3 covers 14 residues. V was trimmed by 1 base and J by 5 bases, leaving 11 bases between them. This chain's CDR3 is CASSQGGRAYGYTF. The CDR3 region has the DNA TGTGCCAGCAGCCAAGGAGGCAGGGCTTATGGCTACACCTTC.

The rearrangement links TRBV4-3 to TRBJ2-2, with D possibly being TRBD1 (6 bases). Trimming left V 4 bases short and J 5 bases short, with 11 bases between. There are 14 residues in the CDR3. CDR1 and CDR2 from the germline V gene are LGHNA and YSLEER. In DNA, the CDR3 is TGCGCCAGCAGCCCCGGACAGTTTACCGGGGAGCTGTTTTTT. It translates to CASSPGQFTGELFF.

The chain joins TRBV19 to TRBJ1-5; D gene unclear. The V gene's germline CDR1 is LNHDA and CDR2 SQIVND (reference sequence). This CDR3 is built from 14 residues. V was trimmed by 3 bases and J by 5 bases, leaving 11 bases between them. The CDR3: CASSISGGDQPQHF. The CDR3 nucleotides read TGTGCCAGTAGTATTTCGGGCGGGGATCAGCCCCAGCATTTT.

This clone occurred once. The chain recombines TRBV5-6 with TRBJ2-3; D not certain. Between the trimmed V and J ends, which lost 4 bases and 0 bases, there was a span of 9 bases. This CDR3 contains 14 residues. CDR1 SGHDT and CDR2 YYEEEE come from the germline V gene. In nucleotides, the CDR3 is TGTGCCAGCAGCCAAGGTCGTAGCACAGATACGCAGTATTTT. This sequence encodes CASSQGRSTDTQYF.

The chain uses TRBV7-8 and TRBJ2-7; no reliable D call. The V gene lost 3 bases and the J gene lost 0 bases, with 6 bases spanning the gap. Germline V lookup: CDR1 SGHVS, CDR2 FQNEAQ. CDR3 length: 13 residues. CDR3 loop: CASSFSDSYEQYF. CDR3 coding DNA: TGTGCCAGCAGCTTCAGCGACTCCTACGAGCAGTACTTC.

V usage is TRBV7-2 and J usage is TRBJ2-2; maybe TRBD2 (5 bases). This CDR3 is built from 16 residues. CDR1 SGHTA and CDR2 FQGNSA come from the germline V gene. V lost 4 bases and J 4 bases, leaving 16 bases between the germline ends. The CDR3 loop reads CASSSRGSAGTGELFF. The CDR3 DNA reads TGTGCCAGCAGCTCCCGGGGTTCCGCGGGCACCGGGGAGCTGTTTTTT.

This chain uses TRBV7-8 with TRBJ2-7, with 7 bases aligning to TRBD1. Germline CDR1 is SGHVS and CDR2 is FQNEAQ. CDR3 length: 16 amino acids. V shed 1 base and J 0 bases; nucleotides not matched to a gene: 6. The CDR3 reads CASSLERGLSSYEQYF. Here the CDR3 DNA reads TGTGCCAGCAGCTTAGAGAGGGGGCTGAGCTCCTACGAGCAGTACTTC. Drawing the rest from reference TRBV7-8 and TRBJ2-7, the complete variable domain is GAGVSQSPRYKVAKRGQDVALRCDPISGHVSLFWYQQALGQGPEFLTYFQNEAQLDKSGLPSDRFFAERPEGSVSTLKIQRTQQEDSAVYLCASSLERGLSSYEQYFGPGTRLTVT.

Concerning this clone: Other DNA sequences in the sample encode the same CDR3. The chain is built from TRBV18 and TRBJ2-7; D is perhaps TRBD1 or TRBD2 (5 bases each). V was clipped by 2 bases and J by 3 bases, with 5 bases between them. CDR3 size: 12 residues. The germline CDR1 and CDR2 sequences are KGHSH and LQKENI. In DNA, the CDR3 is TGTGCCAGCTCACCAGGGGGCTACGAGCAGTACTTC. Its protein product is CASSPGGYEQYF.

V usage is TRBV5-1 and J usage is TRBJ2-3; D is unresolved. V was cut by 1 base and J by 3 bases, with 6 bases left in between. Germline V gene data show CDR1 as SGHRS and CDR2 as YFSETQ. The CDR3 loop spans 13 amino acids. Here the CDR3 reads CASSLLRTDTQYF. The CDR3 bases are TGCGCCAGCAGCTTGCTTAGAACAGATACGCAGTATTTT.

The V and J genes are TRBV6-5 and TRBJ1-1; TRBD1 aligns across 8 bases. Looked up from germline, CDR1 is MNHEY and CDR2 is SVGAGI. J gave up 11 bases and V 7 bases, and 15 bases lay outside the gene matches. CDR3 length: 14 amino acids. CDR3 nucleotides: TGTGCCAGCACCAGGGACAGGACTTCTGGAGAGGCTTTCTTT. Residues: CASTRDRTSGEAFF.

Only a few counts were recorded for this clone. The V and J genes are TRBV19 and TRBJ1-5; 7 bases are shared with TRBD1. Germline V gene sequence: CDR1 LNHDA, CDR2 SQIVND (reference sequence). The CDR3 spans 15 residues. The J segment lost 5 bases and the V segment lost 3 bases, leaving 7 bases of the junction unmatched. The CDR3 loop reads CASSIEDRQYQPQHF. DNA of the CDR3: TGTGCCAGTAGTATCGAGGACAGGCAGTATCAGCCCCAGCATTTT. Based on the CDR3 plus reference TRBV19 and TRBJ1-5, the full variable domain is DGGITQSPKYLFRKEGQNVTLSCEQNLNHDAMYWYRQDPGQGLRLIYYSQIVNDFQKGDIAEGYSVSREKKESFPLTVTSAQKNPTAFYLCASSIEDRQYQPQHFGDGTRLSIL.

This sequence joins TRBV14 and TRBJ2-1; possible D gene TRBD1, 6 bases. Trimming removed 0 bases from V and 3 bases from J, with 18 bases in between. The CDR3 consists of 18 residues. Germline assignment: CDR1 SGHDN and CDR2 FVKESK. The CDR3, as DNA: TGTGCCAGCAGCCAAGAAAAACAGGGTTTCGCCTTCTACAATGAGCAGTTCTTC. Protein product: CASSQEKQGFAFYNEQFF.

The CDR3 is CASSLDRGRLDEQFF. CDR3 nucleotides: TGTGCCAGCAGCTTAGACAGGGGGCGTTTGGATGAGCAGTTCTTC. The chain links TRBV7-9 to TRBJ2-1; 9 positions match TRBD1. Looked up from germline, CDR1 is SEHNR and CDR2 is FQNEAQ (reference sequence). V trimming: 1 base; J trimming: 8 bases; junction bases outside the gene matches: 6. This CDR3 has 15 residues.

Regarding this clone: This same CDR3 is encoded by further DNA sequences in the sample. V is TRBV7-9 and J is TRBJ1-5; D remains unclear. Germline-derived CDR1 and CDR2 are SEHNR and FQNEAQ (reference sequence). The CDR3 is 13 residues long. V lost 1 base and J 6 bases, leaving 7 bases between the germline ends. CDR3 coding DNA: TGTGCCAGCAGCTTAGGGTCGGGTCAGCCCCAGCATTTT. It specifies CASSLGSGQPQHF.

The V gene is TRBV27, the J gene TRBJ2-5, with D perhaps TRBD1 or TRBD2 (5 bases each). Germline V gene lookup returns CDR1 MNHEY and CDR2 SMNVEV (reference sequence). Trimming removed 6 bases at V and 0 bases at J, with 8 bases between. The CDR3 contains 13 residues. CDR3 protein: CASRGEYQETQYF. The CDR3 nucleotides are TGTGCCAGCAGAGGGGAGTACCAAGAGACCCAGTACTTC.

V and J are TRBV9 and TRBJ2-2; 7 nucleotides align to TRBD1. With V trimmed by 3 bases and J by 5 bases, 7 bases remained unmatched. The CDR3 runs 15 residues. In germline, CDR1 is SGDLS, CDR2 YYNGEE. This chain's CDR3 is CASSAPGQRTGELFF. CDR3 sequence (DNA): TGTGCCAGCAGCGCACCGGGACAGAGGACCGGGGAGCTGTTTTTT.

Points on this clone: Other DNA sequences in the sample encode the same CDR3. The V call is TRBV4-3, the J call TRBJ1-6; maybe TRBD1 (5 bases). With 0 bases removed from V and 7 bases from J, the gap between germline ends came to 10 bases. This CDR3 region has 15 residues. CDR1 and CDR2 (germline): LGHNA, YSLEER. The CDR3 DNA sequence: TGCGCCAGCAGCCAAGAGTCAGGGAGGAATTCACCCCTCCACTTT. Protein product: CASSQESGRNSPLHF.